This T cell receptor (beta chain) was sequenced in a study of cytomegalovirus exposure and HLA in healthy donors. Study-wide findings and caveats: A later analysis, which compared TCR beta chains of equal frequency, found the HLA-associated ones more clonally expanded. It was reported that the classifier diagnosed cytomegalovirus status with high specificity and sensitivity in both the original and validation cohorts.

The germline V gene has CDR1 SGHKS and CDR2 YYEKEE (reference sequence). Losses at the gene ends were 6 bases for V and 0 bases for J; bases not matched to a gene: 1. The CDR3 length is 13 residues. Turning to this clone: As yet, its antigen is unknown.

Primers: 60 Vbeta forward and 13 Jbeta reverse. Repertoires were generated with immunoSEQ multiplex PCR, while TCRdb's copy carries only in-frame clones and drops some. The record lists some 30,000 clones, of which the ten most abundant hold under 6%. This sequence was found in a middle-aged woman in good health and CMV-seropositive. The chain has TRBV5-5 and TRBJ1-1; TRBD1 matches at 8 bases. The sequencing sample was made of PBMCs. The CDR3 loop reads CASKGQVNTEAFF. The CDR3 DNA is TGTGCCAGCAAGGGACAGGTGAACACTGAAGCTTTCTTT.